Reported below is one TCR beta chain. As yet, its antigen is unknown. With 5 bases clipped from V and 1 base from J, the junction kept 7 bases outside the gene matches. This CDR3 spans 14 amino acids. CDR1 GTSNPN and CDR2 SVGIG come from the germline V gene (reference sequence). The data belong to a study of vaccination effects on CD4 cells after COVID-19. When less than 11 days of culture had elapsed, CD4+ T cells were isolated. The vaccine given was either BNT162b2 or mRNA-1273, in two doses. Nucleocapsid antibody tests were negative, and the vaccine recipients had no prior SARS-CoV-2 infection. It was on days 3 and 7 that half the medium was replaced with IL-2 medium. Regarding the study as a whole: Clones of infection and vaccine origin contracted markedly late after vaccination. Early timepoints after infection were absent, and convalescent patients were few in the study.

Assay: immunoSEQ multiplex PCR; the TCRdb copy retains only in-frame clones and omits some. The sample contains some 66,000 clones, 65% to 80% of which appear only once. This sample comprised CD4+ T cells from PBMCs cultured without peptide, obtained after COVID-19 vaccination. The chain carries TRBV30 and TRBJ1-1; TRBD1 matches 7 bases. The TCR originated in a human donor who received a COVID-19 vaccine. This chain's CDR3 is CAWGLGTANTEAFF. The CDR3 bases are TGTGCCTGGGGACTTGGGACAGCGAACACTGAAGCTTTCTTT.